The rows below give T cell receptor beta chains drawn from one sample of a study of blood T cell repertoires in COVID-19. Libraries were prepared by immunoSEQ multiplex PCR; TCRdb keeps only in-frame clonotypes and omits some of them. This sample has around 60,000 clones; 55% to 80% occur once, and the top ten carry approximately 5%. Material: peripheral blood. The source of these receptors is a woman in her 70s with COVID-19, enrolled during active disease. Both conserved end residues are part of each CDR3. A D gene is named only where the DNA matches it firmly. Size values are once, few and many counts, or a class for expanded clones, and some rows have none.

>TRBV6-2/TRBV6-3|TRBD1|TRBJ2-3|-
TGTGCCAGCAGTTACTCGAATACGGGACAGGGGATAAGCACAGATACGCAGTATTTT
CASSYSNTGQGISTDTQYF
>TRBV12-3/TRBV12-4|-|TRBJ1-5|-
TGTGCCAGCGCGGGTCCCAATCAGCCCCAGCATTTT
CASAGPNQPQHF
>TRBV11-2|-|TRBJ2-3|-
TGTGCCAGCAGCTTAATACAGGGTCCCCCAGATACGCAGTATTTT
CASSLIQGPPDTQYF
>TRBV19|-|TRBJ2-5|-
TGTGCCAGTAGTATAGATAGGAAGGCTGACAGGATAGAAGAGACCCAGTACTTC
CASSIDRKADRIEETQYF
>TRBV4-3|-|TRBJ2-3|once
TGCGCCAGCAGCCAAGATGTGGAGGCTAGCACAGATACGCAGTATTTT
CASSQDVEASTDTQYF
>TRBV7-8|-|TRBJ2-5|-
TGTGCCAGCAGCTTAGTTCTAGCGATCCAAGAGACCCAGTACTTC
CASSLVLAIQETQYF
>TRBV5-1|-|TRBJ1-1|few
TGCGCCAGCAGCTTGACGGGGAACACTGAAGCTTTCTTT
CASSLTGNTEAFF
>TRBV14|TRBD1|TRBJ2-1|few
TGTGCCAGCAGCCAAGTAGCAGGGGGCGCCTACAATGAGCAGTTCTTC
CASSQVAGGAYNEQFF
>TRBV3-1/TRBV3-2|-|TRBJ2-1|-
TGTGCCAGCAGCCAAACCCTAGCGGACAGCGCCAATGAGCAGTTCTTC
CASSQTLADSANEQFF
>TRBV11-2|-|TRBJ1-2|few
TGTGCCAGCAGCTTAAACCCGGACTTTGGCTACACCTTC
CASSLNPDFGYTF
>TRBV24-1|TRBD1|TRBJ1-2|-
TGTGCCACCAGTGAACCGGGACAGGGAGACTATGGCTACACCTTC
CATSEPGQGDYGYTF
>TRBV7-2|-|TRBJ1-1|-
TGTGCCAGCAGCTTACGCAGGGGCACTGAAGCTTTCTTT
CASSLRRGTEAFF
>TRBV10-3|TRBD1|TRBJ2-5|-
TGTGCCATCAGTGAGCGCGCCAGGACAGGACAAGAGACCCAGTACTTC
CAISERARTGQETQYF
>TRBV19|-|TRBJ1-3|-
TGTGCCAGTAAAATCGAGGACACCATATATTTT
CASKIEDTIYF
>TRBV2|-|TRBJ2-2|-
TGTGCCAGCAGCGGAAGGGGCAGGGGTGGGACCGGGGAGCTGTTTTTT
CASSGRGRGGTGELFF
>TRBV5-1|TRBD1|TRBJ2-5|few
TGCGCCAGCAGCCGGGGACAGGGGGAGACCCAGTACTTC
CASSRGQGETQYF
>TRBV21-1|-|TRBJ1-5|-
TGTGCCAGCAGCAAAGAAGCACAGGGGGAAGGTCAGCCCCAGCATTTT
CASSKEAQGEGQPQHF
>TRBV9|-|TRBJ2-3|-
TGTGCCAGCAGCGCCTCAGGGGCTGGAGATACGCAGTATTTT
CASSASGAGDTQYF
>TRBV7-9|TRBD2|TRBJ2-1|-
TGTGCCAGCAGCTTAGGGGTGCTAGCGGGAGGGCCGTTGTACAATGAGCAGTTCTTC
CASSLGVLAGGPLYNEQFF
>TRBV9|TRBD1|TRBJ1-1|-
TGTGCCAGCAGCGGCAGGACAGGGGATCGTTCTGAAGCTTTCTTT
CASSGRTGDRSEAFF
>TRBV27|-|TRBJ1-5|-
TGTGCCAGCAGTCTCGACTTCGATCAGCCCCAGCATTTT
CASSLDFDQPQHF
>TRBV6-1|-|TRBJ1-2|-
TGTGCCAGCAGTGAATTGCGGAGTTCCTATGGCTACACCTTC
CASSELRSSYGYTF
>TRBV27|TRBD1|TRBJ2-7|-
TGTGCCAGCAAGGGGGACAGGAGACAGGGGACCTACGAGCAGTACTTC
CASKGDRRQGTYEQYF
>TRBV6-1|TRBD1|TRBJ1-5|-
TGTGCCAGCAGTGAAGCATTAGAGAGGGGGCGGCCATTATTTCAGCCCCAGCATTTT
CASSEALERGRPLFQPQHF
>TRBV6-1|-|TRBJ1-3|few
TGTGCCAGCAGTGAAGCAGGACTCTTCGGAAACACCATATATTTT
CASSEAGLFGNTIYF
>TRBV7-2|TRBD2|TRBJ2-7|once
TGTGCCAGCAGCTCCCAGCGGGGGGGCGGGTACGAGCAGTACTTC
CASSSQRGGGYEQYF
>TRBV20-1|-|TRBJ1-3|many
TGCAGTGCTCGGGCTGGAAACACCATATATTTT
CSARAGNTIYF
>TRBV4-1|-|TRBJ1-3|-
TGCGCCAGCAGCCAAGATGCCCGCAGGGATGCTGGAAACACCATATATTTT
CASSQDARRDAGNTIYF
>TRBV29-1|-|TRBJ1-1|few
TGCAGCGTTGAGGGCAGCTTGAACACTGAAGCTTTCTTT
CSVEGSLNTEAFF
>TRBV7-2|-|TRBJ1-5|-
TGTGCCAGCAGCTTGGGGCCGAATCAGCCCCAGCATTTT
CASSLGPNQPQHF
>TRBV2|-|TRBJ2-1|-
TGTGCCAGCAGTGAATTTTACTCGCCGTTCTTC
CASSEFYSPFF
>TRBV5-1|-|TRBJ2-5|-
TGCGCCAGCAGACCATGGGGGGGCGACGGAGAGACCCAGTACTTC
CASRPWGGDGETQYF
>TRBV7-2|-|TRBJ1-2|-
TGTGCCAGCAGCCCGGCATGGGGCAGGACTAACTATGGCTACACCTTC
CASSPAWGRTNYGYTF
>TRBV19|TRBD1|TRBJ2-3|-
TGTGCCAGTAGTAAGGGACAGGGGGGCACAGATACGCAGTATTTT
CASSKGQGGTDTQYF
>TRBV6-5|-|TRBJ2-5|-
TGTGCCAGCAGCACAGGGGCGCGGGGGACCCAGTACTTC
CASSTGARGTQYF
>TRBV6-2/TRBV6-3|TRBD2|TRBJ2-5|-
TGTGCCAGCAGTTACGTTCTCGGGACTAGCGGGGGTTCCCAAGAGACCCAGTACTTC
CASSYVLGTSGGSQETQYF
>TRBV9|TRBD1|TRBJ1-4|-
TGTGCCAGCAGCTCCCCGGGACAGGGAGGTGAAAAACTGTTTTTT
CASSSPGQGGEKLFF
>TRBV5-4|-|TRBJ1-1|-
TGTGCCAGCAGCTTGGCAGACAGGATGAACACTGAAGCTTTCTTT
CASSLADRMNTEAFF
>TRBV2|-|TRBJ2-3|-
TGTGCCAGCAGTCAGGGTCTCCTGGATTTT
CASSQGLLDF
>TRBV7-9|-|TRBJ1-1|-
TGTGCCAGCAGCCAACAGGGCATCACTGAAGCTTTCTTT
CASSQQGITEAFF
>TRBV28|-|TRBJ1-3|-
TGTGCCAGCAGCACTCCGGTGGACACCATATATTTT
CASSTPVDTIYF
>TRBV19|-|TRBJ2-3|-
TGTGCCAGTAGTATTGGTGAATTGGTAACGGGAGTTGGAGATACGCAGTATTTT
CASSIGELVTGVGDTQYF
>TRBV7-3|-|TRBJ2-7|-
TGTGCCAGCAGCTTAGGGCCGGGGTACGAGCAGTACTTC
CASSLGPGYEQYF
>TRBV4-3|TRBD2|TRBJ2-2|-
TGCGCCAGCAGCCAAGATCGTAGCCCCGGCGGGGGGGCCTCATCCGGGGAGCTGTTTTTT
CASSQDRSPGGGASSGELFF
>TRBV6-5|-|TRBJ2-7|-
TGTGCCAGCAGCCTGAGGGGGAACGAGCAGTACTTC
CASSLRGNEQYF
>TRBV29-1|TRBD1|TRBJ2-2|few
TGCAGCGTTGGAGGACCCACAGGGGGTTCCGGGGAGCTGTTTTTT
CSVGGPTGGSGELFF
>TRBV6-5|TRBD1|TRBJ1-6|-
TGTGCCAGCAGCCCCGGGACAGGGGGATCACCCCTCCACTTT
CASSPGTGGSPLHF
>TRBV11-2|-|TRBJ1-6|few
TGTGCCAGCAGTCGACCGGGGAGAGGGGGTTCACCCCTCCACTTT
CASSRPGRGGSPLHF
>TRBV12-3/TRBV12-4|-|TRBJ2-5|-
TGTGCCAGCAGTCCCAGGGGCGGGGAGACCCAGTACTTC
CASSPRGGETQYF
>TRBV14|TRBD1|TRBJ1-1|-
TGTGCCAGCAGCCACGGGACAGGGTTCCCCCCTTTCTTT
CASSHGTGFPPFF
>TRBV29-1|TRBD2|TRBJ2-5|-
TGCAGCGCCTATAGCGGGGGACAAGAGACCCAGTACTTC
CSAYSGGQETQYF
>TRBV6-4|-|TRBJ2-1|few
TGTGCCAGCAGTCGACTGCCGAACAATGAGCAGTTCTTC
CASSRLPNNEQFF
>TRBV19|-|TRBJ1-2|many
TGTGCCAGTAGTATAGCTGGGGCCTATGGCTACACCTTC
CASSIAGAYGYTF
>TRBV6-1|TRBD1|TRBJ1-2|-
TGTGCCAGCAGTGAGGACAGGGGCTACTATGGCTACACCTTC
CASSEDRGYYGYTF
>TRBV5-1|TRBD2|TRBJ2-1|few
TGCGCCAGCAGCTTGACTAGCGGGAGGCACAGCTCCTACAATGAGCAGTTCTTC
CASSLTSGRHSSYNEQFF
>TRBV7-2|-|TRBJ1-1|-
TGTGCCAGCAGCTCTGCGGGGAACACTGAAGCTTTCTTT
CASSSAGNTEAFF
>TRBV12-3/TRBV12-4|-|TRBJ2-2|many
TGTGCCAGCCAAGGACTCTTAACCGGGGAGCTGTTTTTT
CASQGLLTGELFF
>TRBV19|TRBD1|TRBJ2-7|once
TGTGCCAGTAGTGCAGGGGGCCGCAGCTCCTACGAGCAGTACTTC
CASSAGGRSSYEQYF
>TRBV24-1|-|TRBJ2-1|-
TGTGCCACCACTCCGGGAGAGGGATACCACAATGAGCAGTTCTTC
CATTPGEGYHNEQFF